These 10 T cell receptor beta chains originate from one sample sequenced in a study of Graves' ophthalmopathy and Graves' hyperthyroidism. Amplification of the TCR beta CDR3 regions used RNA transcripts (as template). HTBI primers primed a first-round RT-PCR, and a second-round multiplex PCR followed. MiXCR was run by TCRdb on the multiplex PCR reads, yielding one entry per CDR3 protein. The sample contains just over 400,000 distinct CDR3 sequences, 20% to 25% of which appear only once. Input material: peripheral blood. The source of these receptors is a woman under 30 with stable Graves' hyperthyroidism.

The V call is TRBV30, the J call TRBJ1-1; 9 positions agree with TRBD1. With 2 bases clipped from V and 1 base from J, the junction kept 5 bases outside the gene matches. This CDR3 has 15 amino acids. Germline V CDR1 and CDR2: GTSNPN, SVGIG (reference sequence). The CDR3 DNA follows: TGTGCCTGGAGTAAGCCGACAGGGGGGAACACTGAAGCTTTCTTT. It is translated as CAWSKPTGGNTEAFF.

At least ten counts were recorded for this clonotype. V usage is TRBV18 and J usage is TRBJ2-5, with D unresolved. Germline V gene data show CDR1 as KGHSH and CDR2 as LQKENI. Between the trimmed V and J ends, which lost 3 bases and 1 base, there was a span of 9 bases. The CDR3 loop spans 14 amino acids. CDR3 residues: CASSPGVAQETQYF. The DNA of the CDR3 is TGTGCCAGCTCACCCGGCGTAGCCCAAGAGACCCAGTACTTC.

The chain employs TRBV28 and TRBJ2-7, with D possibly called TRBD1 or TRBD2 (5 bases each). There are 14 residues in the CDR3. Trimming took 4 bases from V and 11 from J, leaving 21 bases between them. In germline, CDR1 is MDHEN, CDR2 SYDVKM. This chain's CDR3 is CASSSGQDPTREYF. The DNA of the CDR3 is TGTGCCAGCAGTTCGGGGCAGGACCCAACCCGGGAGTACTTC.

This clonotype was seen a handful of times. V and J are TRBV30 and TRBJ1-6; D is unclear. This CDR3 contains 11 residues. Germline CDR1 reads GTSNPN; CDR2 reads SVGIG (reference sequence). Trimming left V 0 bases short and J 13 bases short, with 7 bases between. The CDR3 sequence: CAWSVDPPLHF. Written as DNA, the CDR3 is TGTGCCTGGAGTGTCGATCCGCCCCTCCACTTT.

DNA of the CDR3: TGTGCCAGCAGGAGCGGGTTTTTTAATCAGCCCCAGCATTTT. This encodes CASRSGFFNQPQHF. This chain uses TRBV28 with TRBJ1-5, with D hard to call. The V end lost 6 bases, the J end lost 4 bases, and 13 bases lay between the germline ends. The length of the CDR3 is 14 residues. Germline V gene data show CDR1 as MDHEN and CDR2 as SYDVKM.

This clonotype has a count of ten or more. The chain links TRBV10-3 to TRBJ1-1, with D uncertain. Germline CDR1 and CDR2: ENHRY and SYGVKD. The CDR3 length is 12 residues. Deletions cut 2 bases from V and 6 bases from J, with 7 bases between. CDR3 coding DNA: TGTGCCATCAGTGAGCCCACAGCTGAAGCTTTCTTT. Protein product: CAISEPTAEAFF.

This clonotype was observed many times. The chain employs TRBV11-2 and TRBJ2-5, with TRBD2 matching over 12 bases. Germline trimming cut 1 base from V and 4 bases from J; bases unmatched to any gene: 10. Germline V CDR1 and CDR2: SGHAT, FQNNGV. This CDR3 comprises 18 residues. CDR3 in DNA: TGTGCCAGCAGCTTAGGGAGACTTATGACTAGCGGGAGAGAGACCCAGTACTTC. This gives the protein CASSLGRLMTSGRETQYF.

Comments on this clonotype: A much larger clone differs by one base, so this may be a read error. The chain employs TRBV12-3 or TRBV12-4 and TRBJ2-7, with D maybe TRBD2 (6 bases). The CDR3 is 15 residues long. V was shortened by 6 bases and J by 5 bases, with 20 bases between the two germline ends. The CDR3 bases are TGTGCCAGCAGGTTTTCCAGTTACGGGAGAGACGAGCAGTACTTC. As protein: CASRFSSYGRDEQYF.

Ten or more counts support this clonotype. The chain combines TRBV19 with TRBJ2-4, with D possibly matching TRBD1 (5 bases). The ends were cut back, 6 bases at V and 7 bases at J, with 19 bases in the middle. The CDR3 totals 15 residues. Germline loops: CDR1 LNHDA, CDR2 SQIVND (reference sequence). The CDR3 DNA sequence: TGTGCCAGTAGCGTAGTGACAGCCCATCGGAACATTCAGTACTTC. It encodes CASSVVTAHRNIQYF.

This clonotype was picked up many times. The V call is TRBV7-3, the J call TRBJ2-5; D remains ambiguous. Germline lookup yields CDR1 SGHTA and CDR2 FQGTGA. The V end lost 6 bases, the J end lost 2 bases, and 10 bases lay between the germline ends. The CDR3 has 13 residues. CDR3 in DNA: TGTGCCAGCAGTCAGAGGCGGCAAGAGACCCAGTACTTC. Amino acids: CASSQRRQETQYF.